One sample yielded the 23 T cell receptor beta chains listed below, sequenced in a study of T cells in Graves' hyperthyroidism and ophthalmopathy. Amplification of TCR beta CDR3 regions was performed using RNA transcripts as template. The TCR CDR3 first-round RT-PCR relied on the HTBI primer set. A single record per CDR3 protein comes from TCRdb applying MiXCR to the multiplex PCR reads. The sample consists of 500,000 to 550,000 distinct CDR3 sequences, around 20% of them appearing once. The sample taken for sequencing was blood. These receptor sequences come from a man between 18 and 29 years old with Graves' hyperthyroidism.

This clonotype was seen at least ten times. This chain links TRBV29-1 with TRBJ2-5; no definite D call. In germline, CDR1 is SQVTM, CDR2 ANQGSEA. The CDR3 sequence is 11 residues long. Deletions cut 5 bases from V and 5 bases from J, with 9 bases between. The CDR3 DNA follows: TGCAGCGTTTCCCTTTCGGAGACCCAGTACTTC. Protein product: CSVSLSETQYF. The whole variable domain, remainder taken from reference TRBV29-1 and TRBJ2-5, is SAVISQKPSRDICQRGTSLTIQCQVDSQVTMMFWYRQQPGQSLTLIATANQGSEATYESGFVIDKFPISRPNLTFSTLTVSNMSPEDSSIYLCSVSLSETQYFGPGTRLLVL.

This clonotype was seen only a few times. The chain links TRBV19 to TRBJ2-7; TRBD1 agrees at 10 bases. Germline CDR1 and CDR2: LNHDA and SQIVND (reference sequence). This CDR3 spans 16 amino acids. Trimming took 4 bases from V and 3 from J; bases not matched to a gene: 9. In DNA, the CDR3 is TGTGCCAGTAGTAAGATGCCGGGACAGGGGTTCTACGAGCAGTACTTC. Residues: CASSKMPGQGFYEQYF.

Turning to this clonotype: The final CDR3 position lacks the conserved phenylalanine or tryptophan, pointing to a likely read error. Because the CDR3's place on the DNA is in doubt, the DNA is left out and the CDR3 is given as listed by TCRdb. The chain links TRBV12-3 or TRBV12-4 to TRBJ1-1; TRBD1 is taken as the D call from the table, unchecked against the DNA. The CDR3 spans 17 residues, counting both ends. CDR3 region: CASRLRTGGAPSTEACL.

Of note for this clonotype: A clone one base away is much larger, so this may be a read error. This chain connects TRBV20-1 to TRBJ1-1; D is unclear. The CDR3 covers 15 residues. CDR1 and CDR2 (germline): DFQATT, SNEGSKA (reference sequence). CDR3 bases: TGCAGTGCCCCCCGGCGGGCCCTCCGGTGGACTGAAGATTTCTTT. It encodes CSAPRRALRWTEDFF.

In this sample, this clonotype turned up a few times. CDR3 protein: CANHSGGSTGELFF. CDR3 bases: TGTGCTAACCACAGTGGGGGGTCGACCGGGGAGCTGTTTTTT. The genes are TRBV7-7 and TRBJ2-2, with D perhaps matching TRBD2 (6 bases). Germline CDR1 is SSHAT and CDR2 is FNYEAQ (reference sequence). The CDR3 contains 14 residues.

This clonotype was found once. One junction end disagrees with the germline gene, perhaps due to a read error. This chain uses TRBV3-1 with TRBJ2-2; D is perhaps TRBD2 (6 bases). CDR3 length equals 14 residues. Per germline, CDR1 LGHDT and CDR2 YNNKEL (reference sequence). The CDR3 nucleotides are TGTGCCAGCAGCCCTGGGGCCCTTCCGGGGGAGCTATTTTTT. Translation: CASSPGALPGELFF.

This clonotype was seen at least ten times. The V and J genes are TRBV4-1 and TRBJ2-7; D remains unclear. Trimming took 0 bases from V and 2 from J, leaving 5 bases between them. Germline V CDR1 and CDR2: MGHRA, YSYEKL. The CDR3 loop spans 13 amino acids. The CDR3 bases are TGCGCCAGCAGCCAAGATGGCCCCTACGAGCAGTACTTC. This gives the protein CASSQDGPYEQYF.

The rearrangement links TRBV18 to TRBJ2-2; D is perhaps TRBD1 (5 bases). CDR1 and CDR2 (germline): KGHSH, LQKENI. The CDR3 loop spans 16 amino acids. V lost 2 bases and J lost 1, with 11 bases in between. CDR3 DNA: TGTGCCAGCTCACCATGGACAACCCTGAACACCGGGGAGCTGTTTTTT. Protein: CASSPWTTLNTGELFF.

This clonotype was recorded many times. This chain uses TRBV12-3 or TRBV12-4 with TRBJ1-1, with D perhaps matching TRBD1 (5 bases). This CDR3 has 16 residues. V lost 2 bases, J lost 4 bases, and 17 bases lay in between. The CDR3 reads CASSLLDGGMGTEAFF. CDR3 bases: TGTGCCAGCAGTTTACTGGACGGGGGGATGGGCACTGAAGCTTTCTTT.

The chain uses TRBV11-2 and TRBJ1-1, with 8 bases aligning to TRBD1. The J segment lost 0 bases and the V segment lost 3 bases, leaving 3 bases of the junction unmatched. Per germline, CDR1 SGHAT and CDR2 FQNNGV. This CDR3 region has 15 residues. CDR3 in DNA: TGTGCCAGCAGCTTGCCGGGACAGGTGAACACTGAAGCTTTCTTT. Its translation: CASSLPGQVNTEAFF.

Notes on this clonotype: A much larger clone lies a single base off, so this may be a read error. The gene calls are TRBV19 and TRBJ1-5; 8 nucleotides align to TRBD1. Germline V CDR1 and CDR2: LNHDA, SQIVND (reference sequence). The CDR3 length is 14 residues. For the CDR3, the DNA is TGTGCCAGTAGACCCGACAGGGGTAATCAGCCCCAGCGTTTT. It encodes CASRPDRGNQPQRF.

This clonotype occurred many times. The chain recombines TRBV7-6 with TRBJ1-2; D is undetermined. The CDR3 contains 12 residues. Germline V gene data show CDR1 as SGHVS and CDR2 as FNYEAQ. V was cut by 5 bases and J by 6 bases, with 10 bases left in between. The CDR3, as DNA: TGTGCCAGCAGCGGGTCCGGGGATGGCTACACCTTC. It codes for CASSGSGDGYTF.

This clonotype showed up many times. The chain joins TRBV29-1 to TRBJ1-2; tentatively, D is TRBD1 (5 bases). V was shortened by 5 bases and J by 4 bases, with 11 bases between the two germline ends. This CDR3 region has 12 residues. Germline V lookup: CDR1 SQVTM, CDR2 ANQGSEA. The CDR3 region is CSVPRVPYGYTF. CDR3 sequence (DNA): TGCAGCGTTCCCAGGGTCCCCTATGGCTACACCTTC.

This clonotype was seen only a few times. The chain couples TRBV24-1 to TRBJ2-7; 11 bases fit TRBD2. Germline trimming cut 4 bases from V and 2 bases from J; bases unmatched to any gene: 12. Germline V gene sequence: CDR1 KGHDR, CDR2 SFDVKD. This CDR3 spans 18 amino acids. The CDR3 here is CATSDRGDVAGGPYEQYF. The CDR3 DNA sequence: TGTGCCACCAGTGACCGCGGGGATGTAGCGGGAGGGCCCTACGAGCAGTACTTC.

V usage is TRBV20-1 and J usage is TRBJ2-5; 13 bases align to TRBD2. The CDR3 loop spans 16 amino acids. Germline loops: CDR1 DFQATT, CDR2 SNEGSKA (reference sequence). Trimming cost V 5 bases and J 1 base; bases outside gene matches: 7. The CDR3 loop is CSAYGLAGVTQETQYF. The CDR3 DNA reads TGCAGTGCTTACGGACTAGCGGGGGTAACCCAAGAGACCCAGTACTTC.

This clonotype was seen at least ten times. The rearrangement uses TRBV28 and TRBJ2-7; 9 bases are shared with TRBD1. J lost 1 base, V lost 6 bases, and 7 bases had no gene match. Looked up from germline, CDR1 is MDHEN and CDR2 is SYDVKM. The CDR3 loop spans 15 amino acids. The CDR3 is CASRNLGTGSYEQYF. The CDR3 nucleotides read TGTGCCAGCAGGAACCTAGGGACAGGGTCCTACGAGCAGTACTTC.

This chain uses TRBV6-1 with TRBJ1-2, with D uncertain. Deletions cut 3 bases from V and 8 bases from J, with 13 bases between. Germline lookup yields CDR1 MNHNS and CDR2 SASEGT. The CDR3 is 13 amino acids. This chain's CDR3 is CASSEVGPDGYTF. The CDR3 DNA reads TGTGCCAGCAGTGAGGTAGGGCCTGACGGCTACACCTTC.

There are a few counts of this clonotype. DNA of the CDR3: TGTGCCAGTAGCCATTTAGGCCAGCCCAACACCGGGGAGCTGTTTTTT. Protein product: CASSHLGQPNTGELFF. The chain joins TRBV19 to TRBJ2-2; D gene unclear. Per germline, CDR1 LNHDA and CDR2 SQIVND (reference sequence). Trimming shortened V by 6 bases and J by 2 bases, and 16 bases separated the two germline ends. This CDR3 has 16 residues.

The CDR3 is CASSVLEVLNGYTF. The DNA of the CDR3 is TGTGCCAGCAGTGTCCTTGAGGTTCTCAATGGCTACACCTTC. The chain couples TRBV6-1 to TRBJ1-2; D unclear. The CDR3 spans 14 residues. Germline V lookup: CDR1 MNHNS, CDR2 SASEGT. With 4 bases removed from V and 6 bases from J, the gap between germline ends came to 15 bases.

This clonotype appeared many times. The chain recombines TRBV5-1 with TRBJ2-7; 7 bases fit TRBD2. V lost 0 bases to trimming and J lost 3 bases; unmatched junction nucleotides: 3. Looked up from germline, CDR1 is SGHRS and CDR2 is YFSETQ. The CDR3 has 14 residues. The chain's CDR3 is CASSLVSSGYEQYF. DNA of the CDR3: TGCGCCAGCAGCTTGGTCTCTAGCGGCTACGAGCAGTACTTC.

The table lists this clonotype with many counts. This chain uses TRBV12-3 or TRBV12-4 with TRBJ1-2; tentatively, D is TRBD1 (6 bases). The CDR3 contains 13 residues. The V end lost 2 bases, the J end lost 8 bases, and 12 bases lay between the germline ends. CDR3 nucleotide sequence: TGTGCCAGCAGTTTAAGGGGGATTGGAGGCTACACCTTC. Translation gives CASSLRGIGGYTF.

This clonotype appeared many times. CDR3 in DNA: TGTGCCAGCGCTTACAGGGGCGAGGGCGGCACTGAAGCTTTCTTT. Amino acids: CASAYRGEGGTEAFF. This chain links TRBV2 with TRBJ1-1; TRBD1 matches 7 bases. CDR1 is SNHLY, CDR2 FYNNEI, per germline. V dropped 8 bases and J dropped 4; count of bases not matched to a gene: 13. The CDR3 extends over 15 amino acids. The variable domain in full, with the rest retrieved from reference TRBV2 and TRBJ1-1, is EPEVTQTPSHQVTQMGQEVILRCVPISNHLYFYWYRQILGQKVEFLVSFYNNEISEKSEIFDDQFSVERPDGSNFTLKIRSTKLEDSAMYFCASAYRGEGGTEAFFGQGTRLTVV.

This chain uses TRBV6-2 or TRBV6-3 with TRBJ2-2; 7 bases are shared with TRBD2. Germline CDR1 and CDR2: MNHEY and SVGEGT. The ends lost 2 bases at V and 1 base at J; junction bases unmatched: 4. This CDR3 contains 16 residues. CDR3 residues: CASSYLTGGNTGELFF. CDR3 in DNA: TGTGCCAGCAGTTACCTTACGGGGGGGAACACCGGGGAGCTGTTTTTT.